The clone carrying this TCR beta chain was detected once. The antigen is unknown. The entry originates in a study of shared clonotypes between healthy human individuals. DNA at around 190 ng, some 31,000 T cell genomes, went into sorted-subset replicate PCRs. The table came from immunoSEQ multiplex PCR; TCRdb's copy has only in-frame clones and leaves some out. The table has approximately 1,000,000 clones, about 80% seen once. Regarding the study as a whole: Generation probabilities of non-shared clonotypes were lower (relative to those shared by all four donors). Represented diversity, genetic and exposure-history alike, was limited by few donors.

The ends lost 6 bases at V and 9 bases at J; junction bases unmatched: 6. The CDR3 runs 14 residues. Germline values: CDR1 MNHNY, CDR2 SVGAGI (reference sequence). This clonotype originated in a man younger than 35 in good health. Some clones in this sample may be carry-over from other donors' samples. The genes are TRBV6-6 and TRBJ1-6; 9 bases match TRBD1. The material sequenced was memory CD4+ T cells from PBMCs. Described subset: CD45RA-negative fraction. The CDR3 DNA reads TGTGCCAGCAGCCTGGACAGGGGTGGTTCACCCCTCCACTTT. Its protein is CASSLDRGGSPLHF.